This T cell receptor beta chain is from a study of T-cell reconstitution after alpha-beta-depleted transplantation in children. Points from the study as a whole: Roughly two months post-transplant, alpha-beta T cells reportedly originated from several hundred graft clones that had expanded.

This clonotype was counted many times. Antigen specificity is unknown. Unique molecular identifiers were built into the TCRbeta library. TCRdb fed the PCR reads into MiXCR, producing one record per CDR3 protein. The repertoire includes some 95,000 distinct CDR3 sequences, 20% to 30% of them detected once, and around a fifth sits in the top ten. CDR1 is MRHNA and CDR2 is SNTAGT in the germline V gene. Germline trimming cut 4 bases from V and 1 base from J; bases unmatched to any gene: 3. This CDR3 is 15 amino acids long. Sample: PBMCs, taken before TCRalphabeta/CD19-depleted stem cell transplant. The chain is built from TRBV6-4 and TRBJ2-2, with 7 bases identical to TRBD2. This receptor was identified in a boy aged 2 to 9 with acute lymphoblastic leukemia, due to receive a stem cell transplant. Written as DNA, the CDR3 is TGTGCCAGCAGTGCTAGCGGAGGGAACACCGGGGAGCTGTTTTTT. It translates to CASSASGGNTGELFF.